These T cell receptor beta chains were read from a single sample in a study of identical twins. TCRdb reanalysed the 5' RACE reads using MiXCR and keeps one entry per CDR3 protein. The table records some 710,000 distinct CDR3 sequences, 6% to 6.5% of them present only once. Sequenced sample: naive T cells sorted from blood. All receptors come from a man between 18 and 29 years old in good health. Both conserved end residues are part of each CDR3. Each record gives: D gene, J gene, clone size, CDR3 length, V gene, CDR3 protein, CDR3 DNA. The D gene is left open where the match is weak. Size values are once, few and many counts, or a class for expanded clones, and some rows have none.

NA TRBJ2-3 NA 16 TRBV12-3/TRBV12-4 CASSLEGPQFPDTQYF TGTGCCAGCAGTTTAGAGGGACCTCAATTCCCAGATACGCAGTATTTT
NA TRBJ2-5 few 15 TRBV5-1 CASKFRKENQETQYF TGCGCCAGCAAATTCCGAAAAGAGAATCAAGAGACCCAGTACTTC
NA TRBJ1-5 many 14 TRBV24-1 CATSDSGEDQPQHF TGTGCCACCAGTGACTCGGGGGAGGATCAGCCCCAGCATTTT
NA TRBJ1-5 many 14 TRBV12-3/TRBV12-4 CASSLAGAGQPQHF TGTGCCAGCAGTTTAGCAGGGGCTGGTCAGCCCCAGCATTTT
NA TRBJ1-3 many 12 TRBV29-1 CSAWDRGNTIYF TGCAGCGCCTGGGACCGCGGAAACACCATATATTTT
NA TRBJ2-2 NA 16 TRBV7-9 CASSTTDSILSGELFF TGTGCCAGCAGCACGACCGACAGCATCCTCAGCGGGGAGCTGTTTTTT
TRBD1 TRBJ2-5 many 14 TRBV4-1 CASSWTGEVETQYF TGCGCCAGCTCCTGGACAGGGGAGGTGGAGACCCAGTACTTC
NA TRBJ2-5 NA 14 TRBV15 CATSGRGGSETQYF TGTGCCACCAGCGGGCGGGGAGGATCAGAGACCCAGTACTTC
NA TRBJ2-5 few 14 TRBV7-6 CASSRDGALETQYF TGTGCCAGCAGCCGGGACGGAGCCTTGGAGACCCAGTACTTC
NA TRBJ2-1 few 13 TRBV15 CATSGLADNEQFF TGTGCCACCAGCGGGCTTGCTGACAATGAGCAGTTCTTC
NA TRBJ2-7 few 14 TRBV7-2 CASSLNTGTYEQYF TGTGCCAGCAGCTTAAATACAGGGACATACGAGCAGTACTTC
NA TRBJ1-2 many 13 TRBV20-1 CSARVAGLRGYTF TGCAGTGCTAGAGTTGCTGGGTTGCGTGGCTACACCTTC
NA TRBJ2-1 many 18 TRBV27 CASSSPARKSRREFEQFF TGTGCCAGCAGTTCCCCGGCAAGAAAGAGCCGTAGGGAGTTTGAGCAGTTCTTC
TRBD1 TRBJ2-4 many 15 TRBV5-1 CASSLYGTEEGIQYF TGCGCCAGCAGCCTATACGGGACAGAGGAAGGCATTCAGTACTTC
NA TRBJ2-6 NA 17 TRBV28 CASSATGLSSGANVLTF TGTGCCAGCAGTGCGACAGGACTGAGCTCTGGGGCCAACGTCCTGACTTTC
NA TRBJ2-3 few 14 TRBV3-1 CASSLRPKGDTQYF TGTGCCAGCAGCCTCAGACCAAAGGGAGATACGCAGTATTTT
NA TRBJ2-7 NA 13 TRBV20-1 CSAPAVSTHEQYF TGCAGTGCCCCCGCAGTCTCAACCCACGAGCAGTACTTC
NA TRBJ1-4 many 15 TRBV12-3/TRBV12-4 CASSLGTAKNEKLFF TGTGCCAGCAGTCTCGGGACGGCAAAAAATGAAAAACTGTTTTTT
NA TRBJ2-2 NA 14 TRBV4-1 CASSQGGETGELFF TGCGCCAGCAGCCAAGGGGGGGAGACCGGGGAGCTGTTTTTT
NA TRBJ2-3 few 14 TRBV5-1 CASSLERAADTQYF TGCGCCAGCAGCTTGGAGAGGGCCGCCGATACGCAGTATTTT
TRBD1 TRBJ2-6 NA 15 TRBV10-3 CAMGQGADGANVLTF TGTGCCATGGGACAGGGGGCCGATGGGGCCAACGTCCTGACTTTC
TRBD2 TRBJ2-2 NA 14 TRBV2 CARETSSGAGELFF TGTGCCAGGGAGACTAGCTCTGGAGCCGGGGAGCTGTTTTTT
NA TRBJ2-7 few 15 TRBV10-3 CAISESRIPLYEQYF TGTGCCATCAGTGAGTCGAGAATCCCACTCTACGAGCAGTACTTC
NA TRBJ1-4 NA 16 TRBV11-2 CASSVIDRSANEKLFF TGTGCCAGCAGCGTAATCGACAGGTCTGCTAATGAAAAACTGTTTTTT
NA TRBJ2-7 once 16 TRBV3-1 CASSYLWGRTAYEQYF TGTGCCAGCAGCTATTTATGGGGGAGGACGGCGTACGAGCAGTACTTC
TRBD1 TRBJ2-7 NA 15 TRBV10-3 CATQAGTGGSYEQYF TGTGCCACCCAGGCCGGGACAGGGGGCTCCTACGAGCAGTACTTC
TRBD1 TRBJ2-1 many 16 TRBV6-5 CASSYRRTGVYNEQFF TGTGCCAGCAGTTATCGTAGGACAGGGGTCTACAATGAGCAGTTCTTC
TRBD2 TRBJ2-3 many 15 TRBV24-1 CATSAGLAGGDTQYF TGTGCCACCAGCGCGGGACTAGCGGGAGGAGATACGCAGTATTTT
NA TRBJ2-3 many 14 TRBV5-4 CASSLETLGDTQYF TGTGCCAGCAGCTTGGAGACATTGGGAGATACGCAGTATTTT
NA TRBJ2-1 NA 12 TRBV10-3 CAISAQGEEQFF TGTGCCATCAGTGCGCAGGGCGAGGAGCAGTTCTTC
NA TRBJ2-3 many 13 TRBV24-1 CATSDPATYTQYF TGTGCCACCAGTGATCCCGCCACTTATACGCAGTATTTT
TRBD1 TRBJ2-3 many 15 TRBV5-1 CASSLSGQDWDTQYF TGCGCCAGCAGCTTGTCGGGACAGGACTGGGATACGCAGTATTTT
NA TRBJ1-6 few 13 TRBV12-3/TRBV12-4 CASSLKGRSPLHF TGTGCCAGCAGTTTAAAGGGGAGATCACCCCTCCACTTT
NA TRBJ2-5 many 12 TRBV29-1 CSVVAPQETQYF TGCAGCGTTGTGGCACCTCAGGAGACCCAGTACTTC
NA TRBJ2-5 NA 15 TRBV13 CASSLRMRRQETQYF TGTGCCAGCAGCTTAAGAATGAGACGGCAAGAGACCCAGTACTTC
TRBD2 TRBJ2-7 few 14 TRBV19 CASSISGSLNEQYF TGTGCCAGTAGTATCAGCGGGAGTCTCAACGAGCAGTACTTC
NA TRBJ1-5 many 14 TRBV6-1 CASRRTESNQPQHF TGTGCCAGCAGGAGGACGGAGTCAAATCAGCCCCAGCATTTT
TRBD1 TRBJ2-1 NA 16 TRBV9 CASSVDGQGNYNEQFF TGTGCCAGCAGCGTGGACGGACAGGGCAACTACAATGAGCAGTTCTTC
NA TRBJ2-3 many 15 TRBV5-1 CASSKSRADRDTQYF TGCGCCAGCAGCAAGAGCAGGGCCGATAGAGATACGCAGTATTTT
NA TRBJ1-5 few 15 TRBV6-1 CASFRDQGSNQPQHF TGTGCCAGTTTTAGGGATCAGGGTAGCAATCAGCCCCAGCATTTT
NA TRBJ1-1 many 15 TRBV10-3 CAISEETGIGTEAFF TGTGCCATCAGTGAGGAAACAGGGATCGGCACTGAAGCTTTCTTT
NA TRBJ2-4 NA 14 TRBV3-1 CASSQEWPGDIQYF TGTGCCAGCAGCCAAGAGTGGCCTGGGGACATTCAGTACTTC
TRBD1 TRBJ1-5 few 16 TRBV20-1 CSASGTGLTSNQPQHF TGCAGTGCTAGTGGGACAGGGCTTACGTCCAATCAGCCCCAGCATTTT
TRBD1 TRBJ1-1 few 14 TRBV18 CASSRQGTNTEAFF TGTGCCAGCTCTCGACAGGGGACGAACACTGAAGCTTTCTTT
NA TRBJ1-4 NA 15 TRBV6-2/TRBV6-3 CASSSQPATNEKLFF TGTGCCAGCAGTTCACAACCAGCAACTAATGAAAAACTGTTTTTT
NA TRBJ2-1 many 13 TRBV27 CASSIGGYNEQFF TGTGCCAGCAGTATTGGGGGGTACAATGAGCAGTTCTTC
NA TRBJ2-5 many 13 TRBV4-2 CASSQGRGETQYF TGTGCCAGCAGCCAAGGCCGGGGAGAGACCCAGTACTTC
TRBD2 TRBJ2-2 many 14 TRBV27 CASSGLAGPRELFF TGTGCCAGCAGTGGACTAGCGGGCCCGAGGGAGCTGTTTTTT
NA TRBJ1-4 NA 15 TRBV4-3 CASSLSSGLGEKLFF TGCGCCAGCAGCCTTTCATCGGGGCTTGGGGAAAAACTGTTTTTT
TRBD1 TRBJ1-5 many 13 TRBV6-6 CASSQGANQPQHF TGTGCCAGCAGTCAGGGGGCTAATCAGCCCCAGCATTTT
TRBD1 TRBJ1-4 NA 17 TRBV5-1 CASSGGQNPAPNEKLFF TGCGCCAGCAGCGGGGGACAGAACCCGGCGCCAAATGAAAAACTGTTTTTT
NA TRBJ2-5 few 15 TRBV6-1 CASSPGDGGFGDQYF TGTGCCAGCAGTCCCGGGGACGGGGGATTCGGGGACCAGTACTTC
NA TRBJ2-5 many 13 TRBV12-3/TRBV12-4 CASSFLVGETQYF TGTGCCAGCAGTTTCTTGGTAGGAGAGACCCAGTACTTC
NA TRBJ1-4 NA 13 TRBV21-1 CASSAPGSEKLFF TGTGCCAGCAGCGCGCCGGGATCCGAAAAACTGTTTTTT
TRBD1 TRBJ1-3 NA 14 TRBV29-1 CSVEEGQGRNTIYF TGCAGCGTTGAAGAGGGACAGGGAAGAAACACCATATATTTT
TRBD2 TRBJ2-7 NA 14 TRBV25-1 CASSGGGGVDEQYF TGTGCCAGCAGTGGGGGGGGAGGGGTCGACGAGCAGTACTTC
TRBD1 TRBJ1-1 many 15 TRBV4-1 CASSQDRGPNTEAFF TGCGCCAGCAGCCAAGACAGGGGGCCGAACACTGAAGCTTTCTTT
NA TRBJ1-1 NA 15 TRBV12-3/TRBV12-4 CASSFFRARSTEAFF TGTGCCAGCAGTTTCTTCAGGGCGAGGAGCACTGAAGCTTTCTTT
NA TRBJ1-4 many 15 TRBV4-3 CASSQERRNSEKLFF TGCGCCAGCAGCCAAGAAAGGCGAAACAGTGAAAAACTGTTTTTT
NA TRBJ2-7 few 15 TRBV7-8 CASSLAAQSSYEQYF TGTGCCAGCAGCTTAGCAGCCCAGAGCTCCTACGAGCAGTACTTC